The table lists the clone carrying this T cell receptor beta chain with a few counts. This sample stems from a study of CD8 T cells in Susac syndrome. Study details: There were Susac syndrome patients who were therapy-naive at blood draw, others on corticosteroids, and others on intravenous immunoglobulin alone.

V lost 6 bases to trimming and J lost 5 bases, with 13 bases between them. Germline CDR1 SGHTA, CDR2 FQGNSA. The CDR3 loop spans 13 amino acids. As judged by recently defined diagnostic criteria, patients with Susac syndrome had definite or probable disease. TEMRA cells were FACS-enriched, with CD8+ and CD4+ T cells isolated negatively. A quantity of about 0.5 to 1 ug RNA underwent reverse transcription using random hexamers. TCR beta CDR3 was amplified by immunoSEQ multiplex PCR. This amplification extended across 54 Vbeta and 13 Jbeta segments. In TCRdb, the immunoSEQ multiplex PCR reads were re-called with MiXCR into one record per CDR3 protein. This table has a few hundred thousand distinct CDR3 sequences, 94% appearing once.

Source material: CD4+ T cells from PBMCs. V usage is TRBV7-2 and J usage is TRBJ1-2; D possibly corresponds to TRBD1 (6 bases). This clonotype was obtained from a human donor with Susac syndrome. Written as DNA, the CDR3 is TGTGCCAGCAGGCCTGGACAGCGGTATGGCTACACCTTC. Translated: CASRPGQRYGYTF.